Shown below are 28 T cell receptor beta chains from a single sample sequenced in a study of read filtering for tumor transcriptome and immune sequencing. The library was built from 400 ng RNA with molecular barcoded adaptors for alpha/delta and beta/gamma chains. TCRdb re-called the reads with MiXCR, one entry per CDR3 protein. The data show around 140,000 distinct CDR3 sequences, around 13% seen once. Sequencing was performed on a population of CD138-negative cells sorted from bone marrow. Every receptor here comes from a donor aged 40 or older with multiple myeloma.

This clonotype was recorded many times. The V gene is TRBV7-3, the J gene TRBJ2-6; TRBD1 is a possible D gene (7 bases). The CDR3 runs to 16 residues. V shed 6 bases and J shed 4 bases, with 16 bases lying between them. Germline CDR1 is SGHTA and CDR2 is FQGTGA. The CDR3 coding sequence is TGTGCCAGCAGTCTTCAACAGGGGAGGGGGGCCAACGTCCTGACTTTC. Amino acid sequence: CASSLQQGRGANVLTF.

The rearrangement joins TRBV5-1 to TRBJ2-1; TRBD2 aligns across 7 bases. The CDR3 contains 17 residues. In germline, CDR1 is SGHRS, CDR2 YFSETQ. V trimming: 0 bases; J trimming: 4 bases; junction bases outside the gene matches: 10. The CDR3 coding sequence is TGCGCCAGCAGCTTGGAAGGAACGGGACTACCATACAATGAGCAGTTCTTC. This translates into CASSLEGTGLPYNEQFF. Drawing the rest from reference TRBV5-1 and TRBJ2-1, the complete variable domain is KAGVTQTPRYLIKTRGQQVTLSCSPISGHRSVSWYQQTPGQGLQFLFEYFSETQRNKGNFPGRFSGRQFSNSRSEMNVSTLELGDSALYLCASSLEGTGLPYNEQFFGPGTRLTVL.

This clonotype occurred many times. The chain couples TRBV19 to TRBJ1-4, with a weak D call TRBD1 (5 bases). With 5 bases removed from V and 4 bases from J, the gap between germline ends came to 11 bases. The CDR3 has 14 residues. Germline CDR1 and CDR2: LNHDA and SQIVND (reference sequence). CDR3: CASSRQHYNEKLFF. The CDR3 DNA follows: TGTGCCAGTAGTCGACAGCACTATAATGAAAAACTGTTTTTT.

Only a few counts were recorded for this clonotype. V and J are TRBV5-4 and TRBJ1-5; TRBD1 agrees at 7 bases. CDR3 length: 13 amino acids. Trimming at V came to 4 bases and at J to 7 bases, leaving 5 bases not matched to a gene. Germline CDR1 and CDR2: SGHNT and YYREEE (reference sequence). Written as DNA, the CDR3 is TGTGCCAGCAGCCCCGGGACAGAACAGCCCCAGCATTTT. It translates to CASSPGTEQPQHF.

A remark on this clonotype: With only one base between it and a far larger clone, this is likely a read error. The chain uses TRBV5-8 and TRBJ1-5; D remains ambiguous. With 2 bases removed from V and 7 bases from J, the gap between germline ends came to 4 bases. The CDR3 loop spans 11 amino acids. CDR1 is SGHTS, CDR2 YDEGEE, per germline. This CDR3 reads CASSFGQPQHF. In DNA form, the CDR3 reads TGTGCCAGCAGCTTCGGCCAGCCCCAGCATTTT.

To note about this clonotype: Since a much larger clone is just one base distant, this may be a read error. The chain carries TRBV6-6 and TRBJ2-5; D is possibly TRBD1 or TRBD2 (5 bases each). Trimming stripped 8 bases from V and 5 bases from J, with 18 bases between. Germline CDR1 and CDR2: MNHNY and SVGAGI (reference sequence). The CDR3 loop spans 14 amino acids. CDR3 bases: TGTGCCAGCGGACCTGTCGGGGCCTTCGAGACCCAGTACTTC. Protein: CASGPVGAFETQYF.

This clonotype was found many times. This chain links TRBV9 with TRBJ2-5; 11 bases are a match to TRBD2. Per the germline V gene, CDR1 is SGDLS and CDR2 is YYNGEE. The trim removed 4 bases at V and 7 bases at J, leaving 15 bases unmatched. This CDR3 is 17 amino acids long. The CDR3 DNA is TGTGCCAGCAGCCCGAGGCCCCCGCTAGCGGGAGGCGGGACCCAGTACTTC. Translating gives CASSPRPPLAGGGTQYF.

This clonotype was recorded at least ten times. V usage is TRBV6-4 and J usage is TRBJ2-1; 10 bases align to TRBD2. The length of the CDR3 is 19 residues. Germline V gene data show CDR1 as MRHNA and CDR2 as SNTAGT. The V and J ends lost 2 bases and 0 bases, in that order; junction bases with no gene match: 10. The CDR3 loop is CASSDKASGSPISYNEQFF. The CDR3 DNA is TGTGCCAGCAGTGACAAGGCTAGCGGGAGCCCCATCTCCTACAATGAGCAGTTCTTC.

This clonotype came up many times. The chain employs TRBV20-1 and TRBJ2-1; perhaps TRBD2 as D (6 bases). This CDR3 contains 13 residues. With 5 bases removed from V and 9 bases from J, the gap between germline ends came to 17 bases. Germline V gives CDR1 DFQATT, CDR2 SNEGSKA (reference sequence). CDR3 bases: TGCAGTGCTCGATATGGGGACTGGGTTGAGCAGTTCTTC. Amino acids: CSARYGDWVEQFF.

This clonotype showed up just a few times. The rearrangement uses TRBV4-2 and TRBJ2-2, with TRBD1 matching over 8 bases. Germline V gene lookup returns CDR1 LGHNA and CDR2 YNFKEQ. The CDR3 totals 14 residues. The ends lost 4 bases at V and 7 bases at J; junction bases unmatched: 5. DNA for the CDR3: TGTGCCAGCAGCCGCCCCGGGACAGGCGGGGAGCTGTTTTTT. Protein product: CASSRPGTGGELFF.

This clonotype was detected many times. The rearrangement joins TRBV20-1 to TRBJ2-5; TRBD1 matches 7 bases. Trimming removed 1 base from V and 2 bases from J; junction bases left unmatched: 4. The CDR3 extends over 14 amino acids. From germline, CDR1 is DFQATT and CDR2 SNEGSKA (reference sequence). The CDR3 nucleotides are TGCAGTGCTAGAGTGACAGGGTGGCAAGAGACCCAGTACTTC. It is translated as CSARVTGWQETQYF.

The rearrangement uses TRBV6-5 and TRBJ2-5; TRBD2 matches 13 bases. J gave up 4 bases and V 0 bases, and 8 bases lay outside the gene matches. CDR1 and CDR2 (germline): MNHEY, SVGAGI. CDR3 size: 18 residues. This CDR3 reads CASSYSGPGLAGPETQYF. In DNA, the CDR3 is TGTGCCAGCAGTTACTCTGGACCGGGACTAGCGGGACCAGAGACCCAGTACTTC.

This clonotype was counted a few times. V and J are TRBV30 and TRBJ1-2; 7 bases fit TRBD1. The CDR3 is made up of 14 amino acids. From germline, CDR1 is GTSNPN and CDR2 SVGIG (reference sequence). The V segment lost 0 bases and the J segment 10 bases; nucleotides outside the gene matches: 11. The CDR3 DNA is TGTGCCTGGAGTGTACCGGATTTAACAGGGGCCTACACCTTC. Its protein product is CAWSVPDLTGAYTF.

Ten or more counts support this clonotype. The chain recombines TRBV19 with TRBJ2-7, with D possibly called TRBD1 or TRBD2 (5 bases each). With 5 bases removed from V and 5 bases from J, the gap between germline ends came to 13 bases. The CDR3 contains 13 residues. The germline CDR1 and CDR2 sequences are LNHDA and SQIVND (reference sequence). CDR3 in amino acids: CASSEVVGDEQYF. Here the CDR3 DNA reads TGTGCCAGTAGTGAGGTGGTGGGGGACGAGCAGTACTTC.

This clonotype occurred many times. The V and J genes are TRBV5-1 and TRBJ1-1; D may be TRBD1 (5 bases). Germline lookup yields CDR1 SGHRS and CDR2 YFSETQ. V was shortened by 3 bases and J by 3 bases, with 12 bases between the two germline ends. This CDR3 region has 14 residues. CDR3: CASSSDIGDTEAFF. Written as DNA, the CDR3 is TGCGCCAGCAGCTCGGACATCGGGGACACTGAAGCTTTCTTT.

This clonotype was seen a few times. The chain has TRBV10-2 and TRBJ2-7; 12 bases map to TRBD2. This CDR3 is 15 amino acids long. Germline values: CDR1 WSHSY, CDR2 SAAADI. V shed 8 bases, J shed 3 bases, and the junction held 8 bases outside the gene matches. CDR3 sequence: CASSLAGGTYYEQYF. CDR3 DNA: TGCGCCAGCTCCCTAGCGGGAGGGACGTACTACGAGCAGTACTTC.

In its sample, this clonotype was seen many times. V is TRBV5-1 and J is TRBJ1-1; unclear D gene. Trimming pared 1 base from V and 2 bases from J, leaving 9 bases between. This CDR3 region has 14 residues. Germline lookup yields CDR1 SGHRS and CDR2 YFSETQ. The CDR3 loop is CASSLSGGNTEAFF. Here the CDR3 DNA reads TGCGCCAGCAGCTTGTCGGGAGGAAACACTGAAGCTTTCTTT. Combining the CDR3 with reference TRBV5-1 and TRBJ1-1 gives the whole variable domain KAGVTQTPRYLIKTRGQQVTLSCSPISGHRSVSWYQQTPGQGLQFLFEYFSETQRNKGNFPGRFSGRQFSNSRSEMNVSTLELGDSALYLCASSLSGGNTEAFFGQGTRLTVV.

This clonotype was detected many times. The J gene is TRBJ2-1, the V gene TRBV10-3; tentatively, D is TRBD1 (6 bases). From germline, CDR1 is ENHRY and CDR2 SYGVKD. Trimming removed 4 bases at V and 0 bases at J, with 13 bases between. The CDR3 sequence is 16 residues long. The CDR3 reads CAISGGGPSSYNEQFF. The DNA for the CDR3 is TGTGCCATCAGTGGAGGGGGTCCGAGCTCCTACAATGAGCAGTTCTTC.

This clonotype occurred many times. One end of the junction does not line up with germline, which may come from a read error. This chain uses TRBV6-5 with TRBJ2-3; D gene unclear. This CDR3 comprises 14 residues. Germline CDR1 reads MNHEY; CDR2 reads SVGAGI. In DNA form, the CDR3 reads TGTGCCAGCAGCTACTCCGGGCACACAGATACGCAGTATTTT. The encoded protein is CASSYSGHTDTQYF.

To note about this clonotype: A much larger clone is a single base away; this may be a read error. The V gene is TRBV27, the J gene TRBJ1-1; unclear D gene. Germline-derived CDR1 and CDR2 are MNHEY and SMNVEV (reference sequence). The CDR3 spans 15 residues. The CDR3 DNA follows: TGTGCCAGCAGTTTGGTCCCAGATATGAACACTGAAGCTCTCTTT. Translated: CASSLVPDMNTEALF.

This clonotype has a handful of counts. The final CDR3 position lacks the conserved phenylalanine or tryptophan, pointing to a likely read error. The CDR3 sequence: CASSEGGLEAFL. DNA of the CDR3: TGTGCCAGCAGTGAAGGCGGGCTCGAAGCTTTCTTG. The chain employs TRBV25-1 and TRBJ1-1; D remains unclear. Looked up from germline, CDR1 is MGHDK and CDR2 is SYGVNS. This CDR3 has 12 amino acids. V lost 2 bases and J 8 bases, leaving 9 bases between the germline ends.

This clonotype was seen many times. This chain joins TRBV6-5 and TRBJ2-4; no definite D call. V lost 0 bases and J lost 4, with 7 bases in between. The V gene's germline CDR1 is MNHEY and CDR2 SVGAGI. The CDR3 length is 14 residues. CDR3 sequence (DNA): TGTGCCAGCAGTTACTCGAAAACGAAAAACATTCAGTACTTC. It yields the protein CASSYSKTKNIQYF.

This clonotype was seen repeatedly, ten times or more. V and J are TRBV9 and TRBJ2-1; no definite D call. Germline V gene data show CDR1 as SGDLS and CDR2 as YYNGEE. Trimming took off 0 bases at V and 6 bases at J, with 7 bases between the two ends. CDR3 length: 13 residues. CDR3 in DNA: TGTGCCAGCAGCGTAGACAATTTCAATGAGCAGTTCTTC. This codes for CASSVDNFNEQFF.

Turning to this clonotype: A far larger clone is one nucleotide away, so this likely arose from a read error. The chain employs TRBV7-8 and TRBJ2-1; no reliable D call. V lost 4 bases to trimming and J lost 12 bases, with 16 bases between them. The germline CDR1 and CDR2 sequences are SGHVS and FQNEAQ. The length of the CDR3 is 13 residues. Here the CDR3 DNA reads TGTGCCAGCAGCTCCGCGGACGGAACTGGGCAGTTCTTC. Its translation is CASSSADGTGQFF. Together with reference TRBV7-8 and TRBJ2-1, the CDR3 gives the full variable domain: GAGVSQSPRYKVAKRGQDVALRCDPISGHVSLFWYQQALGQGPEFLTYFQNEAQLDKSGLPSDRFFAERPEGSVSTLKIQRTQQEDSAVYLCASSSADGTGQFFGPGTRLTVL.

On this clonotype: The conserved closing phenylalanine or tryptophan is absent in this CDR3, likely reflecting a read error. The chain is built from TRBV20-1 and TRBJ2-1; weak D call: TRBD2 (6 bases). V lost 6 bases and J lost 7, with 10 bases in between. Germline V gene sequence: CDR1 DFQATT, CDR2 SNEGSKA (reference sequence). The CDR3 consists of 11 residues. The CDR3 protein is CSASGYNEQFL. In DNA form, the CDR3 reads TGCAGTGCAAGCGGGTATAATGAGCAGTTCCTC.

With regard to this clonotype: Possible read error: a much larger clone is one base away. This chain connects TRBV15 to TRBJ2-7, with 7 bases lining up with TRBD2. CDR1 and CDR2 from the germline V gene are LNHNV and YYDKDF (reference sequence). This CDR3 is built from 15 residues. The CDR3 sequence is CATGREVGGLYEQYF. In DNA, the CDR3 is TGTGCCACCGGCAGAGAGGTGGGAGGGCTGTACGAGCAGTACTTC.

This clonotype showed up many times. The rearrangement joins TRBV12-5 to TRBJ1-1; the match to TRBD1 covers 10 bases. The CDR3 is 15 residues long. Germline CDR1 reads LGHNT; CDR2 reads FRNRAP. With 3 bases clipped from V and 5 bases from J, the junction kept 6 bases outside the gene matches. CDR3 sequence: CASGFPRTGGTEAFF. In DNA, the CDR3 is TGTGCTAGTGGTTTCCCCCGGACAGGGGGGACTGAAGCTTTCTTT.

This clonotype was counted many times. The genes are TRBV9 and TRBJ2-3; 7 bases align to TRBD2. This CDR3 spans 17 amino acids. Losses at the gene ends were 4 bases for V and 6 bases for J; bases not matched to a gene: 17. Per germline, CDR1 SGDLS and CDR2 YYNGEE. The chain's CDR3 is CASSTVGLAVHPDTQYF. The DNA for the CDR3 is TGTGCCAGCAGCACAGTAGGCCTAGCGGTCCATCCGGATACGCAGTATTTT.